This TCR beta chain was retrieved from a study of cytomegalovirus exposure and HLA in healthy donors. Generated by immunoSEQ multiplex PCR, the TCRdb table keeps only in-frame clones and is missing some. The data contain under 300,000 clones, 70% to 90% of them singletons. This CDR3 has 17 residues. J lost 3 bases, V lost 0 bases, and 8 bases had no gene match. Germline V gives CDR1 SGHAT, CDR2 FQNNGV. General study points: The study flagged some 170 TCR beta chains as cytomegalovirus-associated. Diagnosis of cytomegalovirus status made by the classifier reportedly showed high specificity and sensitivity. A few of the chains that were CMV-associated were confirmed in vitro to be specific for CMV antigens.

Notes on this clone: As yet, its antigen is unknown.

The specimen sequenced was PBMCs. The chain joins TRBV11-2 to TRBJ2-1; TRBD1 matches 7 bases. The clonotype comes from a woman in her late teens or twenties in good health and CMV-seronegative. CDR3 nucleotide sequence: TGTGCCAGCAGCTTAGATCACGGGACAGACCTCTACAATGAGCAGTTCTTC. It is translated as CASSLDHGTDLYNEQFF. Full variable domain (outside the CDR3, taken from reference TRBV11-2 and TRBJ2-1): EAGVAQSPRYKIIEKRQSVAFWCNPISGHATLYWYQQILGQGPKLLIQFQNNGVVDDSQLPKDRFSAERLKGVDSTLKIQPAKLEDSAVYLCASSLDHGTDLYNEQFFGPGTRLTVL.